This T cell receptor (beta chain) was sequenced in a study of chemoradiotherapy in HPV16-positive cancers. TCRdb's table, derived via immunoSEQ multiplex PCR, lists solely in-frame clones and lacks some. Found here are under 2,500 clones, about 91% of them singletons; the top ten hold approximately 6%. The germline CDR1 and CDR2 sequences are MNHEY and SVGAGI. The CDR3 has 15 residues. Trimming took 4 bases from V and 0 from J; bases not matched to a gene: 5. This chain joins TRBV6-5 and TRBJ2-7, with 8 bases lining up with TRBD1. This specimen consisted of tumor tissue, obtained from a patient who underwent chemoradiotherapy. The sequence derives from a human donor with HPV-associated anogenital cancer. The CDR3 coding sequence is TGTGCCAGCAGTTCCCCAGGGGGCGCCTCCTACGAGCAGTACTTC. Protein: CASSSPGGASYEQYF.